Described below is a single T cell receptor (beta chain) sequence and its context. Antigen unknown. The CDR3 length is 14 residues. Germline CDR1 is SEHNR and CDR2 is FQNEAQ (reference sequence). V dropped 2 bases and J dropped 12 bases, with 20 bases sitting between them. Among the patients, none had received any treatment before thyroid surgery. These data are taken from a study of metastatic and nonmetastatic thyroid tumors. Study as a whole: The authors compared repertoires across blood and tumor or nodule tissue from malignant and benign thyroid patients.

Using MiXCR, TCRdb re-called clones from the PCR reads. The sample holds some 15,000 clones, around a quarter seen once. Regarding the study as a whole: Patients with malignant thyroid tumors reportedly had significantly higher TCR beta diversity than those with benign nodules, in blood and tumor.

The gene calls are TRBV7-9 and TRBJ2-7, with D perhaps TRBD1 (6 bases). The sequencing input was adjacent normal tissue. The sequence was obtained from a female donor with papillary thyroid cancer or a benign thyroid nodule (not recorded which). Some clones in this sample may be carry-over from other donors' samples. The CDR3 sequence: CASSLTVPGTGPYF. In DNA form, the CDR3 reads TGTGCCAGCAGCTTAACGGTTCCGGGAACAGGGCCGTACTTC.